The clone carrying this T cell receptor (beta chain) has at least ten counts. In germline, CDR1 is MNHEY, CDR2 SVGAGI. There are 18 residues in the CDR3. V gave up 4 bases and J gave up 7 bases, with 28 bases separating them. The source of the sample is a study of regulatory T cells in long-lasting Graves disease. Sequencing libraries for TCR beta were prepared with iRepertoire HTBI primers and Arm-PCR of CDR3 regions. TCRdb itself ran the multiplex PCR reads through MiXCR, one entry per CDR3 protein. The data contain fewer than 550,000 distinct CDR3 sequences, 20% to 25% of them singletons. Time point here: persistent/refractory GD, antithyroid drugs over 5 years with positive TRAb. PBMC RNA was the source of the TCR library.

The specimen was peripheral blood mononuclear cells (PBMCs), collected when the disease was refractory, from a patient treated with antithyroid drugs. This chain connects TRBV6-5 to TRBJ2-5; D might be TRBD1 or TRBD2, each matching 6 bases. The TCR sequence derives from a female donor with Graves disease. The CDR3 nucleotides are TGTGCCAGCAGTTCCGACCCTAGGGGGGCCGCAGGAGTTAGGACCCAGTACTTC. Its translation: CASSSDPRGAAGVRTQYF.